Below, 31 T cell receptor beta chains from the same sample are listed, as sequenced in a study of T cell responses to AZD1222 COVID-19 vaccine. Sequenced by immunoSEQ multiplex PCR; TCRdb stores in-frame clones only, minus some. The top ten hold over 7% of the sample, which has around 140,000 clones, 70% to 90% seen once. The starting material was peripheral blood, obtained on day 0 of AZD1222 vaccination. Every receptor here comes from an adult in good health.

The rearrangement uses TRBV30 and TRBJ1-1; the match to TRBD1 covers 7 bases. This CDR3 comprises 15 residues. The germline CDR1 and CDR2 sequences are GTSNPN and SVGIG (reference sequence). J gave up 5 bases and V 1 base, and 10 bases lay outside the gene matches. The CDR3 protein is CAWSAPPTGWTEAFF. DNA of the CDR3: TGTGCCTGGAGTGCCCCCCCGACAGGGTGGACTGAAGCTTTCTTT.

In this sample, this clone turned up once. The CDR3 spells CASSIAGTNQPQHF. In DNA form, the CDR3 reads TGTGCCAGTAGTATTGCGGGGACCAATCAGCCCCAGCATTTT. The chain has TRBV19 and TRBJ1-5, with D perhaps TRBD1 (5 bases). Germline lookup yields CDR1 LNHDA and CDR2 SQIVND (reference sequence). The CDR3 covers 14 residues. Trimming took off 3 bases at V and 3 bases at J, with 9 bases between the two ends.

CDR3 amino acids: CASSSTGADTQYF. The CDR3 DNA sequence: TGTGCCAGCAGTTCCACAGGGGCAGATACGCAGTATTTT. This chain connects TRBV6-6 to TRBJ2-3; the match to TRBD1 covers 7 bases. Germline V CDR1 and CDR2: MNHNY, SVGAGI (reference sequence). The length of the CDR3 is 13 residues. V lost 4 bases, J lost 4 bases, and 2 bases stayed unmatched.

A single count supports this clone. The chain combines TRBV9 with TRBJ2-5; 10 bases are shared with TRBD2. Trimming took 6 bases from V and 5 from J; bases not matched to a gene: 7. This CDR3 has 14 residues. CDR1 is SGDLS, CDR2 YYNGEE, per germline. CDR3 DNA: TGTGCCAGCAATCCGGGACTAGCGTCGGAGACCCAGTACTTC. Its protein is CASNPGLASETQYF.

This clone has only one observation. The chain couples TRBV5-1 to TRBJ2-3, with TRBD2 matching 11 bases. The CDR3 has 16 amino acids. Losses at the gene ends were 4 bases for V and 6 bases for J; bases not matched to a gene: 10. Germline V CDR1 and CDR2: SGHRS, YFSETQ. CDR3 DNA sequence: TGCGCCAGCAGCATAAGGCCGGGACTAGCGGCGGATACGCAGTATTTT. Residues: CASSIRPGLAADTQYF.

CDR3 loop: CAIIAGGPGGYTF. In DNA, the CDR3 is TGTGCCATCATAGCGGGGGGCCCGGGTGGCTACACCTTC. The chain employs TRBV2 and TRBJ1-2, with D possibly TRBD1 on 6 matching bases. The length of the CDR3 is 13 residues. CDR1 is SNHLY, CDR2 FYNNEI, per germline. The V end was cut by 10 bases, the J end by 7 bases, with 19 bases between. Full variable domain (rest looked up from reference TRBV2 and TRBJ1-2): EPEVTQTPSHQVTQMGQEVILRCVPISNHLYFYWYRQILGQKVEFLVSFYNNEISEKSEIFDDQFSVERPDGSNFTLKIRSTKLEDSAMYFCAIIAGGPGGYTFGSGTRLTVV.

The chain has TRBV5-4 and TRBJ2-2; 9 bases are a match to TRBD2. CDR3 size: 17 residues. Germline loops: CDR1 SGHNT, CDR2 YYREEE (reference sequence). Unmatched junction bases numbered 5, after V lost 2 bases and J lost 0 bases. This chain's CDR3 is CASSLAGGRANTGELFF. Here the CDR3 DNA reads TGTGCCAGCAGCTTAGCGGGGGGACGGGCGAACACCGGGGAGCTGTTTTTT.

The chain couples TRBV5-6 to TRBJ1-2; TRBD1 aligns across 8 bases. This CDR3 comprises 14 residues. Germline V gene lookup returns CDR1 SGHDT and CDR2 YYEEEE. Unmatched junction bases numbered 10, after V lost 4 bases and J lost 8 bases. DNA for the CDR3: TGTGCCAGCAGCGCAGGGGGCGGCCCCGGGGGCTACACCTTC. Translated: CASSAGGGPGGYTF.

The chain combines TRBV6-5 with TRBJ1-4; 8 bases fit TRBD1. The trim removed 5 bases at V and 7 bases at J, leaving 6 bases unmatched. The V gene's germline CDR1 is MNHEY and CDR2 SVGAGI. This CDR3 spans 14 amino acids. CDR3 residues: CASSRQGTAEKLFF. The DNA for the CDR3 is TGTGCCAGCAGTCGACAGGGGACGGCTGAAAAACTGTTTTTT.

The CDR3 DNA follows: TGTGCCAGTAGGATACAGGGGGCTGGCCCAGATACGCAGTATTTT. Its translation is CASRIQGAGPDTQYF. The chain employs TRBV19 and TRBJ2-3; 9 bases fit TRBD1. Germline V CDR1 and CDR2: LNHDA, SQIVND (reference sequence). This CDR3 has 15 residues. The V gene end was trimmed by 6 bases and the J gene end by 4 bases; junction bases not matched to a gene: 8.

V gene TRBV6-5 combines with J gene TRBJ1-5, with TRBD1 as a possible D gene (6 bases). CDR1 and CDR2 (germline): MNHEY, SVGAGI. V was clipped by 4 bases and J by 0 bases, with 10 bases between them. CDR3 size: 15 residues. The CDR3 loop reads CASSSDRNSNQPQHF. The CDR3 region has the DNA TGTGCCAGCAGTTCCGACAGGAATAGCAATCAGCCCCAGCATTTT.

The chain recombines TRBV10-3 with TRBJ2-1; possibly TRBD1 for D (6 bases). Per germline, CDR1 ENHRY and CDR2 SYGVKD. Trimming removed 9 bases from V and 0 bases from J, with 15 bases in between. The CDR3 is made up of 15 amino acids. For the CDR3, the DNA is TGTGCCATAACGGACAGCCCGAGCTCCTACAATGAGCAGTTCTTC. Its translation is CAITDSPSSYNEQFF.

The chain recombines TRBV18 with TRBJ2-6; D gene unclear. Germline-derived CDR1 and CDR2 are KGHSH and LQKENI. This CDR3 has 13 amino acids. Between the trimmed V and J ends, which lost 0 bases and 3 bases, there was a span of 0 bases. Here the CDR3 DNA reads TGTGCCAGCTCACCACCTGGGGCCAACGTCCTGACTTTC. Translating gives CASSPPGANVLTF.

This clone showed up just a few times. V usage is TRBV29-1 and J usage is TRBJ1-2, with D unresolved. The CDR3 spans 13 residues. Trimming left V 6 bases short and J 8 bases short, with 19 bases between. Germline lookup yields CDR1 SQVTM and CDR2 ANQGSEA. The CDR3 loop is CSVTAGRLIGYTF. The CDR3 DNA sequence: TGCAGCGTGACGGCCGGCAGACTGATCGGCTACACCTTC.

This chain joins TRBV6-5 and TRBJ1-3; D may be TRBD1 (5 bases). Germline CDR1 MNHEY, CDR2 SVGAGI. The length of the CDR3 is 13 residues. Trimming pared 6 bases from V and 6 bases from J, leaving 12 bases between. CDR3 coding DNA: TGTGCCAGCAGAACGGGGGTATCAAACACCATATATTTT. Amino acid sequence: CASRTGVSNTIYF.

The chain carries TRBV19 and TRBJ1-2; D is unresolved. This CDR3 spans 10 amino acids. V gave up 8 bases and J gave up 8 bases, with 9 bases separating them. Germline V gene sequence: CDR1 LNHDA, CDR2 SQIVND (reference sequence). The CDR3 DNA reads as TGTGCCAGTTTAGGAGGGGGCTACACCTTC. Translation: CASLGGGYTF.

This rearrangement joins TRBV20-1 to TRBJ2-7; D remains ambiguous. V lost 8 bases and J lost 8, with 16 bases in between. The length of the CDR3 is 11 residues. Per the germline V gene, CDR1 is DFQATT and CDR2 is SNEGSKA (reference sequence). CDR3 nucleotide sequence: TGCAGTAGTTTATCCACTGGGAAGCAGTACTTC. Protein: CSSLSTGKQYF.

The chain carries TRBV7-9 and TRBJ2-1; D not resolved. V dropped 10 bases and J dropped 4 bases, with 11 bases sitting between them. This CDR3 spans 12 amino acids. CDR1 SEHNR and CDR2 FQNEAQ come from the germline V gene (reference sequence). CDR3 in amino acids: CATPREYNEQFF. As DNA, the CDR3 is TGTGCCACCCCACGCGAGTACAATGAGCAGTTCTTC.

This clone was observed a handful of times. The chain is built from TRBV15 and TRBJ1-4, with TRBD1 as a possible D gene (6 bases). The CDR3 is 19 residues long. Trimming took off 0 bases at V and 0 bases at J, with 17 bases between the two ends. Germline V gene data show CDR1 as LNHNV and CDR2 as YYDKDF (reference sequence). The CDR3 DNA reads as TGTGCCACCAGCAGAGATTGGGACACACAGATCCCAACTAATGAAAAACTGTTTTTT. Translated, it gives CATSRDWDTQIPTNEKLFF. Complete variable domain (other parts from reference TRBV15 and TRBJ1-4): DAMVIQNPRYQVTQFGKPVTLSCSQTLNHNVMYWYQQKSSQAPKLLFHYYDKDFNNEADTPDNFQSRRPNTSFCFLDIRSPGLGDTAMYLCATSRDWDTQIPTNEKLFFGSGTQLSVL.

The chain uses TRBV27 and TRBJ1-1, with 8 bases matching TRBD1. V was pared by 10 bases and J by 8 bases, with 9 bases of the junction left unmatched. Germline V CDR1 and CDR2: MNHEY, SMNVEV (reference sequence). The CDR3 is made up of 12 amino acids. This CDR3 is CATGTGGREAFF. The DNA of the CDR3 is TGTGCCACCGGGACAGGAGGGCGAGAAGCTTTCTTT.

This clone was detected once. The rearrangement joins TRBV3-1 (or the pseudogene TRBV3-2) to TRBJ2-7; 9 nucleotides agree with TRBD2. Per germline, CDR1 LGHDT and CDR2 YNNKEL (reference sequence). The CDR3 covers 14 residues. Unmatched junction bases numbered 6, after V lost 4 bases and J lost 5 bases. The DNA for the CDR3 is TGTGCCAGCAGCCCGCTAGCGGGGATCCACGAGCAGTACTTC. Its protein product is CASSPLAGIHEQYF.

The CDR3 coding sequence is TGTGCCAGCTCCAAGGGACCCCCCCTTAACACCGGGGAGCTGTTTTTT. Its protein product is CASSKGPPLNTGELFF. This rearrangement joins TRBV21-1 to TRBJ2-2. TRBV21-1 counts as a pseudogene. This CDR3 has 16 residues.

The chain recombines TRBV2 with TRBJ2-3, with unresolved D. This CDR3 is 14 amino acids long. Germline V gives CDR1 SNHLY, CDR2 FYNNEI. The ends were cut back, 4 bases at V and 2 bases at J, with 10 bases in the middle. CDR3 nucleotide sequence: TGTGCCAGCAGTGTGAGTGGTTTCACAGATACGCAGTATTTT. Its translation is CASSVSGFTDTQYF.

This sequence joins TRBV5-1 and TRBJ1-1; 8 bases map to TRBD1. Germline CDR1 is SGHRS and CDR2 is YFSETQ. The CDR3 covers 13 residues. The V and J ends lost 2 bases and 4 bases, in that order; junction bases with no gene match: 1. CDR3 coding DNA: TGCGCCAGCAGCTTTACAGGGGGCACTGAAGCTTTCTTT. Its protein is CASSFTGGTEAFF. The whole variable domain, remainder taken from reference TRBV5-1 and TRBJ1-1, is KAGVTQTPRYLIKTRGQQVTLSCSPISGHRSVSWYQQTPGQGLQFLFEYFSETQRNKGNFPGRFSGRQFSNSRSEMNVSTLELGDSALYLCASSFTGGTEAFFGQGTRLTVV.

This clone was seen more than once but under ten times. The CDR3 sequence: CASTLWGTDTQYF. The CDR3 DNA is TGTGCCAGCACCCTATGGGGGACAGATACGCAGTATTTT. The chain has TRBV6-5 and TRBJ2-3; either TRBD1 or TRBD2 may supply D (5 bases each). Germline V lookup: CDR1 MNHEY, CDR2 SVGAGI. Trimming removed 7 bases at V and 3 bases at J, with 11 bases between. The CDR3 is 13 residues long.

The rearrangement uses TRBV19 and TRBJ1-2, with TRBD1 matching 8 bases. The ends lost 5 bases at V and 1 base at J; junction bases unmatched: 6. Germline CDR1 reads LNHDA; CDR2 reads SQIVND (reference sequence). The CDR3 is 15 residues long. CDR3 region: CASSRGDRINYGYTF. The CDR3, as DNA: TGTGCCAGTAGTCGGGGGGACAGGATTAACTATGGCTACACCTTC. Full variable domain (outside the CDR3, taken from reference TRBV19 and TRBJ1-2): DGGITQSPKYLFRKEGQNVTLSCEQNLNHDAMYWYRQDPGQGLRLIYYSQIVNDFQKGDIAEGYSVSREKKESFPLTVTSAQKNPTAFYLCASSRGDRINYGYTFGSGTRLTVV.

V is TRBV5-1 and J is TRBJ2-7; no clear D gene. Germline-derived CDR1 and CDR2 are SGHRS and YFSETQ. The ends were cut back, 0 bases at V and 2 bases at J, with 6 bases in the middle. The CDR3 is 13 amino acids. The CDR3 coding sequence is TGCGCCAGCAGCTTGGTAGGAACCTACGAGCAGTACTTC. Translated: CASSLVGTYEQYF.

This chain joins TRBV6-5 and TRBJ2-1; D is unclear. This CDR3 is built from 15 residues. Per the germline V gene, CDR1 is MNHEY and CDR2 is SVGAGI. V gave up 0 bases and J gave up 10 bases, with 16 bases separating them. CDR3 DNA sequence: TGTGCCAGCAGTTACTCGAAGGAAGGGCGCGGAGAGCAGTTCTTC. Translation gives CASSYSKEGRGEQFF.

J is TRBJ1-4 and V is TRBV7-9; a possible D gene is TRBD1 (6 bases). CDR3 length equals 16 residues. With 4 bases removed from V and 6 bases from J, the gap between germline ends came to 18 bases. Germline V gives CDR1 SEHNR, CDR2 FQNEAQ (reference sequence). CDR3 in amino acids: CASSSLRGLEYEKLFF. DNA of the CDR3: TGTGCCAGCAGCTCTCTCAGGGGATTGGAGTATGAAAAACTGTTTTTT.

The chain recombines TRBV5-1 with TRBJ2-3; no definite D call. The ends were cut back, 6 bases at V and 2 bases at J, with 13 bases in the middle. CDR3 length: 14 residues. Germline V gene lookup returns CDR1 SGHRS and CDR2 YFSETQ. The CDR3 bases are TGCGCCAGCAACGTCGGCGACCACACAGATACGCAGTATTTT. This encodes CASNVGDHTDTQYF.

This clone has only a few counts. The rearrangement links TRBV4-2 to TRBJ2-7; D uncertain. V was clipped by 0 bases and J by 4 bases, with 10 bases between them. Looked up from germline, CDR1 is LGHNA and CDR2 is YNFKEQ. CDR3 length: 14 amino acids. CDR3 region: CASSQDGSGYEQYF. The CDR3 nucleotides read TGTGCCAGCAGCCAAGATGGATCAGGTTACGAGCAGTACTTC.